This T cell receptor (beta chain) was found in a study of T cells in lung cancer brain metastases. Between the trimmed V and J ends, which lost 7 bases and 6 bases, there was a span of 18 bases. The CDR3 extends over 14 amino acids. Germline values: CDR1 SNHLY, CDR2 FYNNEI. The data were produced by immunoSEQ multiplex PCR, yet TCRdb's version contains in-frame clones alone and is incomplete. The sample contains approximately 1,100 clones, more than 70% of which appear only once. The clonotype comes from a woman between 50 and 59 years old with non-small cell lung cancer that had spread to the brain. Sequencing was carried out using tumor tissue from a brain metastasis. The chain joins TRBV2 to TRBJ1-1; no clear D gene. CDR3 DNA: TGTGCCAGCATAATCCGGATGGGAATCCCTGAAGCTTTCTTT. The encoded protein is CASIIRMGIPEAFF.